The rows below give T cell receptor beta chains drawn from one sample of a study of early T cells in non-severe SARS-CoV-2 infection. TCRdb re-derived calls from the 5' RACE reads in MiXCR, one entry per CDR3 protein. The sample consists of about 25,000 distinct CDR3 sequences, about 4.4% of them appearing once. Sequenced sample: whole blood. These receptors all come from an adult who was a healthcare worker with PCR-confirmed SARS-CoV-2 infection or an uninfected control (not recorded which). CDR3s include the opening cysteine and the closing phenylalanine or tryptophan. The order of the fields is J gene, D gene, V gene, CDR3 length, clone size, CDR3 protein, CDR3 DNA. The D gene is left open where the match is weak. Clone size is shown for a subset of rows, as once, few, many or a class of expanded clone.

TRBJ1-2 | . | TRBV6-2/TRBV6-3 | 16 | . | CASSPSRGATNYGYTF | TGTGCCAGCAGTCCATCCCGGGGTGCGACTAACTATGGCTACACCTTC
TRBJ2-5 | TRBD2 | TRBV18 | 15 | many | CASSPPGGTQETQYF | TGTGCCAGCTCACCTCCCGGGGGGACTCAAGAGACCCAGTACTTC
TRBJ2-1 | . | TRBV4-3 | 16 | few | CASSQGGGGAENEQFF | TGCGCCAGCAGCCAAGGGGGAGGCGGGGCGGAGAATGAGCAGTTCTTC
TRBJ1-1 | . | TRBV28 | 16 | many | CASSSSGAFLNTEAFF | TGTGCCAGCAGCAGTTCAGGGGCGTTTCTGAACACTGAAGCTTTCTTT
TRBJ2-3 | TRBD2 | TRBV29-1 | 16 | . | CSVVTGTSGKTDTQYF | TGCAGCGTGGTAACCGGGACTAGCGGGAAAACAGATACGCAGTATTTT
TRBJ2-5 | . | TRBV7-6 | 15 | many | CASRFTWAGQEAQYF | TGTGCCAGCAGATTTACGTGGGCAGGGCAAGAGGCCCAGTACTTC
TRBJ1-3 | . | TRBV4-3 | 14 | few | CASSQDSWGNTIYF | TGCGCCAGCAGCCAAGATTCGTGGGGAAACACCATATATTTT
TRBJ2-6 | . | TRBV7-3 | 14 | many | CASSLMGGANVLTF | TGTGCCAGCAGCTTAATGGGTGGGGCCAACGTCCTGACTTTC
TRBJ1-6 | . | TRBV20-1 | 14 | many | CSASRERNNSPLHF | TGCAGTGCTAGCAGGGAGAGAAATAATTCACCCCTCCACTTT
TRBJ2-4 | . | TRBV20-1 | 14 | many | CSVWGRPVECIQYF | TGCAGTGTATGGGGGAGACCAGTCGAATGCATTCAGTACTTC
TRBJ2-7 | TRBD1 | TRBV7-2 | 16 | few | CASSRTGGEGAYEQYF | TGTGCCAGCAGTCGCACAGGGGGCGAGGGAGCCTACGAGCAGTACTTC
TRBJ2-3 | . | TRBV9 | 16 | many | CASSVSGTPSTDTQYF | TGTGCCAGCAGCGTAAGCGGGACACCCTCCACAGATACGCAGTATTTT
TRBJ1-6 | TRBD1 | TRBV4-2 | 15 | few | CASSQVARGNSPLHF | TGTGCCAGCAGCCAAGTTGCCAGGGGGAATTCACCCCTCCACTTT
TRBJ2-2 | TRBD1 | TRBV29-1 | 13 | few | CSGRTGGDRELFF | TGCAGCGGGAGGACAGGGGGAGACCGGGAGCTGTTTTTT
TRBJ2-2 | . | TRBV7-3 | 13 | many | CASSYDGTGELFF | TGTGCCAGCAGCTACGACGGGACCGGGGAGCTGTTTTTT
TRBJ2-3 | . | TRBV6-5 | 14 | many | CASSRRDSTDTQYF | TGTGCCAGCAGCCGTCGGGACAGCACAGATACGCAGTATTTT
TRBJ2-7 | . | TRBV7-2 | 16 | . | CASSPRPRRPTYEQYF | TGTGCCAGCAGCCCACGACCCCGGCGCCCTACCTACGAGCAGTACTTC
TRBJ1-3 | . | TRBV30 | 16 | many | CAWSVRSPRAGNTIYF | TGTGCCTGGAGTGTACGATCTCCCAGGGCTGGAAACACCATATATTTT
TRBJ2-3 | . | TRBV10-3 | 15 | many | CAIRLAQGGPDTQYF | TGTGCCATCAGACTGGCCCAGGGGGGACCAGATACGCAGTATTTT
TRBJ2-1 | . | TRBV6-5 | 13 | . | CASQRDGNNEQFF | TGTGCCAGCCAACGGGACGGGAACAATGAGCAGTTCTTC
TRBJ2-5 | . | TRBV19 | 15 | few | CASTLGPGLGETQYF | TGTGCCAGTACTCTGGGACCAGGGTTGGGAGAGACCCAGTACTTC
TRBJ2-2 | . | TRBV15 | 17 | many | CATSILGNASNTGELFF | TGTGCCACCAGCATCCTAGGAAACGCCTCGAACACCGGGGAGCTGTTTTTT
TRBJ1-3 | . | TRBV12-3/TRBV12-4 | 16 | many | CASTMSRAPSGNTIYF | TGTGCCAGCACCATGAGCAGGGCACCCTCTGGAAACACCATATATTTT
TRBJ1-2 | . | TRBV9 | 13 | medium-sized | CASNTGLNYGYTF | TGTGCCAGCAATACGGGGCTTAACTATGGCTACACCTTC
TRBJ2-5 | . | TRBV12-3/TRBV12-4 | 14 | many | CASGTHTGPETQYF | TGTGCCAGCGGCACGCACACAGGGCCGGAGACCCAGTACTTC
TRBJ2-4 | . | TRBV6-1 | 13 | many | CASTRGGASIQYF | TGTGCCAGCACCAGAGGTGGGGCGAGCATTCAGTACTTC
TRBJ2-1 | TRBD1 | TRBV28 | 16 | many | CASSPWTGTLIDEQFF | TGTGCCAGCAGTCCGTGGACAGGAACTCTTATAGATGAGCAGTTCTTC
TRBJ2-7 | . | TRBV4-2 | 15 | many | CASSQDRTWSHEQYF | TGTGCCAGCAGCCAAGATAGGACGTGGAGCCACGAGCAGTACTTC
TRBJ1-5 | . | TRBV20-1 | 12 | many | CSARDPDQPQHF | TGCAGTGCTAGAGATCCAGATCAGCCCCAGCATTTT
TRBJ2-3 | . | TRBV20-1 | 10 | few | CSAGVDTQYF | TGCAGTGCAGGGGTAGATACGCAGTATTTT
TRBJ1-2 | . | TRBV10-3 | 15 | many | CAIRRSGEANYGYTF | TGTGCCATCCGTCGTTCGGGGGAGGCTAACTATGGCTACACCTTC
TRBJ2-3 | . | TRBV5-1 | 12 | many | CASSLLGDTQYF | TGCGCCAGCAGCTTGTTGGGCGATACGCAGTATTTT
TRBJ2-4 | . | TRBV6-5 | 14 | few | CASSSVVTQNIQYF | TGTGCCAGCAGTTCTGTCGTTACCCAAAACATTCAGTACTTC
TRBJ2-2 | TRBD2 | TRBV7-2 | 17 | many | CASSLVQGLDITGELFF | TGTGCCAGCAGCTTAGTCCAGGGACTAGACATCACCGGGGAGCTGTTTTTT
TRBJ1-3 | . | TRBV4-2 | 17 | few | CASSPPGVPRSGNTIYF | TGTGCCAGCAGCCCGCCCGGAGTACCCCGCTCTGGAAACACCATATATTTT
TRBJ2-7 | TRBD1 | TRBV25-1 | 15 | many | CASSESTGGRYEQYF | TGTGCCAGCAGTGAATCGACAGGGGGCCGGTACGAGCAGTACTTC
TRBJ2-7 | TRBD2 | TRBV28 | 13 | many | CASSFKSSGTEYF | TGTGCCAGCAGTTTTAAATCTAGCGGGACAGAGTACTTC
TRBJ2-2 | . | TRBV6-7 | 14 | many | CASNFTANTGELFF | TGTGCCAGCAATTTTACAGCGAACACCGGGGAGCTGTTTTTT
TRBJ2-1 | TRBD2 | TRBV6-5 | 17 | many | CASSSGLAGVSYNEQFF | TGTGCCAGCAGCTCGGGACTAGCGGGGGTCTCCTACAATGAGCAGTTCTTC
TRBJ1-1 | . | TRBV5-1 | 13 | many | CASSRDRAQEAFF | TGTGCCAGCAGCCGTGATCGGGCCCAAGAAGCTTTCTTT
TRBJ2-2 | . | TRBV7-9 | 15 | many | CASSLPASNTGELFF | TGTGCCAGCAGCTTACCGGCCTCGAACACCGGGGAGCTGTTTTTT
TRBJ2-2 | . | TRBV5-5 | 16 | many | CASSSTSPLRTGELFF | TGTGCCAGCAGTTCCACCAGCCCGCTGCGCACCGGGGAGCTGTTTTTT
TRBJ1-3 | . | TRBV11-2 | 15 | many | CASSSIRGVENTIYF | TGTGCCAGCAGCTCCATCAGAGGCGTGGAAAACACCATATATTTT
TRBJ2-1 | . | TRBV6-1 | 14 | . | CASSTGPGKNEQFF | TGTGCCAGCAGTACCGGGCCAGGCAAGAATGAGCAGTTCTTC
TRBJ2-7 | . | TRBV12-3/TRBV12-4 | 14 | many | CASSLLRAAGPLYF | TGTGCCAGCAGTTTACTCCGGGCCGCTGGCCCCCTCTACTTC
TRBJ1-1 | . | TRBV6-6 | 13 | few | CASMVYEGTEAFF | TGTGCCAGCATGGTCTACGAGGGAACCGAAGCTTTCTTT